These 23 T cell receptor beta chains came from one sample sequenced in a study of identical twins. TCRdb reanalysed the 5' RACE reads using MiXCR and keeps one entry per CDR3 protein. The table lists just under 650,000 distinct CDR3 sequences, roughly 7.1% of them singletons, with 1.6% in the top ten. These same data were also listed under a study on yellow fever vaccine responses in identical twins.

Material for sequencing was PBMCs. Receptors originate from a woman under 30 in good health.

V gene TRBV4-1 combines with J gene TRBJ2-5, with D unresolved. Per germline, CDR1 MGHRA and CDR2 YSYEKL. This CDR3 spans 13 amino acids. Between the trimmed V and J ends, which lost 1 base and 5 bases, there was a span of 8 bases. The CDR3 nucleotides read TGCGCCAGCAGCCAAGCAGTCAGGGAGACCCAGTACTTC. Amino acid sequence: CASSQAVRETQYF.

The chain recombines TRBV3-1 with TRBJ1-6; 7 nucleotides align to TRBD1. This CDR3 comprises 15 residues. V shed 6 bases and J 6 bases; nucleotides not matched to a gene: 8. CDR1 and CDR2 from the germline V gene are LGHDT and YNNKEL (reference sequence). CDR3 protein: CASSFRQGGNSPLHF. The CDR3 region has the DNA TGTGCCAGCAGTTTCCGACAGGGAGGTAATTCACCCCTCCACTTT.

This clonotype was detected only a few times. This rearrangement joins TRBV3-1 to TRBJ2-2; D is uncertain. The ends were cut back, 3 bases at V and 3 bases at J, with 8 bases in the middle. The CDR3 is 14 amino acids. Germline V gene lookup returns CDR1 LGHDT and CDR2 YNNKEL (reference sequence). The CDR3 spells CASSQGPDTGELFF. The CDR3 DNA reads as TGTGCCAGCAGCCAGGGTCCTGACACCGGGGAGCTGTTTTTT.

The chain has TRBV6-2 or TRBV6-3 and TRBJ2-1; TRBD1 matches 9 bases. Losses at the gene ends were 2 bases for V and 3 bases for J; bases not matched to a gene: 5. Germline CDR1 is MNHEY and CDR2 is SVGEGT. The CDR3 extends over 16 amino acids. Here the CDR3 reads CASSYPPGQGYNEQFF. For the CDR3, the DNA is TGTGCCAGCAGTTACCCTCCGGGACAGGGCTACAATGAGCAGTTCTTC.

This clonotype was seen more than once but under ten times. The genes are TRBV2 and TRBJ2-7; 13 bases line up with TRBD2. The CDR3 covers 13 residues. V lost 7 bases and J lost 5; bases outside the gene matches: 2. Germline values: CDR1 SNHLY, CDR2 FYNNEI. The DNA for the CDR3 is TGTGCCAGCAATGGACTAGCGGGGGACGAGCAGTACGTC. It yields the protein CASNGLAGDEQYV.

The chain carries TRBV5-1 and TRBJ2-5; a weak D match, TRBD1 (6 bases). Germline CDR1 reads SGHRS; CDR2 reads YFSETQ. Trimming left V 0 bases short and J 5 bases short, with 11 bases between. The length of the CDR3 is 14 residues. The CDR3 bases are TGCGCCAGCAGCTTGGAAGGGGGTTGGGAGACCCAGTACTTC. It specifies CASSLEGGWETQYF.

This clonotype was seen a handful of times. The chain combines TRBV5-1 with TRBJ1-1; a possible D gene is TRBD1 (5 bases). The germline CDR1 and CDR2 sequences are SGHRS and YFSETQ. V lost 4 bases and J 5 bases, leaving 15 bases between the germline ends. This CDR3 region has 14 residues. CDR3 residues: CASSPGPGRTEAFF. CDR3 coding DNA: TGCGCCAGCAGCCCTGGACCGGGACGGACTGAAGCTTTCTTT.

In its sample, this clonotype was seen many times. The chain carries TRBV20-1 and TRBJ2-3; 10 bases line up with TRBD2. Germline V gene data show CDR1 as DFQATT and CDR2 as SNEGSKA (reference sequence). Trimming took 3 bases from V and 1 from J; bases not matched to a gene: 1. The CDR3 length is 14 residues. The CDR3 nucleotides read TGCAGTGCTAGCCTAGCGGGAGGCACAGATACGCAGTATTTT. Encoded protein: CSASLAGGTDTQYF.

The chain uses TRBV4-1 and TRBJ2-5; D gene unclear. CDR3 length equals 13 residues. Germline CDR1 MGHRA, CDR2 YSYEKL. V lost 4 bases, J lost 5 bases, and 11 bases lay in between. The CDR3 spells CASSLVGWETQYF. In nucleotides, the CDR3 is TGCGCCAGCAGCCTCGTAGGTTGGGAGACCCAGTACTTC.

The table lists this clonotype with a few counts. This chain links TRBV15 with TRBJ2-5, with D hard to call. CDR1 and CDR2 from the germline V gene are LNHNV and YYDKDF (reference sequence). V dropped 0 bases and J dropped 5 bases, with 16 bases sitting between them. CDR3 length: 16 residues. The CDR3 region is CATSRDLTVLRETQYF. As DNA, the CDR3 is TGTGCCACCAGCAGAGATCTGACCGTCCTCAGGGAGACCCAGTACTTC.

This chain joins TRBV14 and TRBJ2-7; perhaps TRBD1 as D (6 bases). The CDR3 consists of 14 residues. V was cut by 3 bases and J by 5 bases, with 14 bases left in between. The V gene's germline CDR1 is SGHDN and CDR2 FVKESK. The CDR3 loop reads CASSQSRGTNEQYF. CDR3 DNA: TGTGCCAGCAGCCAGAGCAGGGGAACAAACGAGCAGTACTTC.

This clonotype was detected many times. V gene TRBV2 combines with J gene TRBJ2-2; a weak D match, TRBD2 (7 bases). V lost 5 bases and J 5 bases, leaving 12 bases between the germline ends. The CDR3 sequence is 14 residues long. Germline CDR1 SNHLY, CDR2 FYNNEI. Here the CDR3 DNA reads TGTGCCAGCAGTACAGGGAGGGGAACCGGGGAGCTGTTTTTT. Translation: CASSTGRGTGELFF.

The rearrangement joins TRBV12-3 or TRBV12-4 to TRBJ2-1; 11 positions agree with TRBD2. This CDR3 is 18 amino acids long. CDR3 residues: CTCSPGTSGALGGNEQFF. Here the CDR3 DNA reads TGTACCTGCAGTCCCGGGACTAGCGGTGCCTTGGGGGGCAATGAGCAGTTCTTC.

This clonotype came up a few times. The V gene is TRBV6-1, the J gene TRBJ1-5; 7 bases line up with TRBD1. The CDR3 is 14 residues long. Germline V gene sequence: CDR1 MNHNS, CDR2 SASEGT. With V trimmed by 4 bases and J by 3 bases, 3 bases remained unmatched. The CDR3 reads CASSAGTVNQPQHF. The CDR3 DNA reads TGTGCCAGCAGTGCCGGGACAGTCAATCAGCCCCAGCATTTT.

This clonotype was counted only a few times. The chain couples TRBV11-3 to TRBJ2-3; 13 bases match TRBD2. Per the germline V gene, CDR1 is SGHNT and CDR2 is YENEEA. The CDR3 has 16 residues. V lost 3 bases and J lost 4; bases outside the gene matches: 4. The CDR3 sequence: CASSFTSGGAPDTQYF. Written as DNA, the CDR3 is TGTGCCAGCAGCTTTACTAGCGGGGGGGCCCCAGATACGCAGTATTTT.

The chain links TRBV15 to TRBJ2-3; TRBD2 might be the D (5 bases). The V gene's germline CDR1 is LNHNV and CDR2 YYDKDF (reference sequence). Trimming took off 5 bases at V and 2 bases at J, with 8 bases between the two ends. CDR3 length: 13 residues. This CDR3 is CATSAGITDTQYF. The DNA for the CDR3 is TGTGCCACCAGCGCCGGGATCACAGATACGCAGTATTTT.

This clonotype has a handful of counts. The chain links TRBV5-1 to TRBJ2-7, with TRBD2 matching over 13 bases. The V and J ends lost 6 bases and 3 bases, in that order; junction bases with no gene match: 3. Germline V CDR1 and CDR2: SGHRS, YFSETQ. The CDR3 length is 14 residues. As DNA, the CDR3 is TGCGCCAGCATGAGACTAGCGGGAGGCTACGAGCAGTACTTC. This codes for CASMRLAGGYEQYF.

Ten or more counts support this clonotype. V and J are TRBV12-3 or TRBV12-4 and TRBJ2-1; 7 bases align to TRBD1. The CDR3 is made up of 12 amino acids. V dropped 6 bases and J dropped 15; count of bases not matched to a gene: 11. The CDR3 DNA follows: TGTGCCAGCAGCCGAACAGGGGCTTCCCCGTTCTTC. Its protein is CASSRTGASPFF.

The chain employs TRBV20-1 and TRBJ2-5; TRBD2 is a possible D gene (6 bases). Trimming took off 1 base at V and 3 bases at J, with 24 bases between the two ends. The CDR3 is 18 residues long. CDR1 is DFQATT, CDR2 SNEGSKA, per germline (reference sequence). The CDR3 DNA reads TGCAGTGCTAGAGGATCTAGCGAACTAAGGGCAATGGAAGAGACCCAGTACTTC. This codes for CSARGSSELRAMEETQYF.

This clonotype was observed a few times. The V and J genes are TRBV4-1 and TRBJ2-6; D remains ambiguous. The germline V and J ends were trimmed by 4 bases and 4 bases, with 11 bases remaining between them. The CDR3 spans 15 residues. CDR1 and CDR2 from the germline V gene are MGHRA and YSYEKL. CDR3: CASSPQPFGANVLTF. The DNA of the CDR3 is TGCGCCAGCAGCCCTCAACCCTTCGGGGCCAACGTCCTGACTTTC.

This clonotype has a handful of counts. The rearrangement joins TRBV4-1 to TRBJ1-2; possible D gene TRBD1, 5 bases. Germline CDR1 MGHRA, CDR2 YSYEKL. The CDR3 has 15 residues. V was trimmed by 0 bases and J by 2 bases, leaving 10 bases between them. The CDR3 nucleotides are TGCGCCAGCAGCCAAGATAGGGCAGGGAACTATGGCTACACCTTC. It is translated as CASSQDRAGNYGYTF.

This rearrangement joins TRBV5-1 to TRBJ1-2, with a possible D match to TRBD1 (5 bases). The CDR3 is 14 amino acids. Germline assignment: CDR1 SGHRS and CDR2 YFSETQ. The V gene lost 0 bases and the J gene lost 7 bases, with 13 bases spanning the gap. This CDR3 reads CASSLGGGDGGYTF. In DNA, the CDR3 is TGCGCCAGCAGCTTGGGTGGAGGGGACGGTGGCTACACCTTC.

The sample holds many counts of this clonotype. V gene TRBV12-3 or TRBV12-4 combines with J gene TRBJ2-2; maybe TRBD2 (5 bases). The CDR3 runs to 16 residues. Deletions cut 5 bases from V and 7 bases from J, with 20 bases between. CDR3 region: CASSLILLDRGGELFF. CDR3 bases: TGTGCCAGCAGTCTGATTCTCTTGGACCGGGGCGGGGAGCTGTTTTTT.